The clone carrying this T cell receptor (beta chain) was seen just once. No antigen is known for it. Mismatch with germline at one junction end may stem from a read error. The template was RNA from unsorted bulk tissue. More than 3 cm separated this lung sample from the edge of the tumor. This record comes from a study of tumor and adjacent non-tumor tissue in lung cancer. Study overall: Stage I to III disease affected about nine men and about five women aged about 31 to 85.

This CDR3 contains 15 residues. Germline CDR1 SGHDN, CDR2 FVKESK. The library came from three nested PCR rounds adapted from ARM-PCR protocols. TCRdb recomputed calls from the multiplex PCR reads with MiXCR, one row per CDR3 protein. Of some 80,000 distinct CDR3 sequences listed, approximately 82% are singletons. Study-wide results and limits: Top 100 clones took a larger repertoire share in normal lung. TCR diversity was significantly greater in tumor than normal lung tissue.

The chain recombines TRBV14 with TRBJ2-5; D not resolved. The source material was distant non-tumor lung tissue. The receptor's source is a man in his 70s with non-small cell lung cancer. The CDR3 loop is CTSSPAPPFQETQYF. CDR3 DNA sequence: TGTACCAGCAGCCCCGCGCCCCCGTTCCAAGAGACCCAGTACTTC.